This entry lists 2 T cell receptor beta chains sequenced from one sample in a study of shared clonotypes between healthy human individuals. Method: immunoSEQ multiplex PCR; TCRdb's copy keeps in-frame clones and lacks some. The sample shows approximately 2,000,000 clones, about 93% of them seen only once. Naivety among CD8 cells was defined by CD45RO negativity and positive CCR7 selection, thereby excluding terminally differentiated effector memory CD45RA+ cells. Sequencing was performed on naive CD8+ T cells from PBMCs. These receptors all come from a man aged 18 to 30 in good health. Some clones in this sample may be carry-over from other donors' samples.

This CDR3 reads CASSSSGGDNYGYTF. Written as DNA, the CDR3 is TGTGCCAGCAGCTCCTCCGGGGGGGATAACTATGGCTACACCTTC. The chain combines TRBV5-4 with TRBJ1-2; possibly TRBD1 for D (5 bases). The CDR3 length is 15 residues. CDR1 and CDR2 (germline): SGHNT, YYREEE (reference sequence). V was trimmed by 3 bases and J by 1 base, leaving 13 bases between them.

The chain carries TRBV5-1 and TRBJ2-7; 9 bases agree with TRBD1. The J segment lost 4 bases and the V segment lost 5 bases, leaving 4 bases of the junction unmatched. The CDR3 runs 13 residues. In germline, CDR1 is SGHRS, CDR2 YFSETQ. Here the CDR3 reads CASRMDRGYEQYF. The CDR3 DNA follows: TGCGCCAGCAGAATGGACAGGGGATACGAGCAGTACTTC. Complete variable domain (other parts from reference TRBV5-1 and TRBJ2-7): KAGVTQTPRYLIKTRGQQVTLSCSPISGHRSVSWYQQTPGQGLQFLFEYFSETQRNKGNFPGRFSGRQFSNSRSEMNVSTLELGDSALYLCASRMDRGYEQYFGPGTRLTVT.